This note documents a single T cell receptor beta chain sequence. These data belong to a study of shared T cell receptors in the human thymus. Sequenced by immunoSEQ multiplex PCR; TCRdb stores in-frame clones only, minus some. The sample holds about 660,000 clones, around 87% seen once. V lost 4 bases to trimming and J lost 6 bases, with 13 bases between them. CDR1 GTSNPN and CDR2 SVGIG come from the germline V gene (reference sequence). This CDR3 has 12 residues. These data were also reused for a study on human thymus T cells. Turning to that study: All donors were healthy Finnish infants who were undergoing corrective surgery to treat congenital heart defects. Corrective cardiac surgery supplied the resected thymus tissue. Thymic and blood repertoires seemed to favor certain V and J genes. Thymic repertoires overlap heavily among unrelated individuals, related research has reported.

The clonotype comes from a boy under two years old with a congenital heart defect. The sample taken for sequencing was thymocytes. This rearrangement joins TRBV30 to TRBJ2-7; maybe TRBD2 (6 bases). The CDR3 loop reads CAWNLGEAEQYF. In DNA, the CDR3 is TGTGCCTGGAACCTAGGGGAGGCCGAGCAGTACTTC. Full variable domain (rest looked up from reference TRBV30 and TRBJ2-7): SQTIHQWPATLVQPVGSPLSLECTVEGTSNPNLYWYRQAAGRGLQLLFYSVGIGQISSEVPQNLSASRPQDRQFILSSKKLLLSDSGFYLCAWNLGEAEQYFGPGTRLTVT.